The T cell receptor (beta chain) described here comes from a study of radiotherapy plus CTLA-4 blockade in lung cancer. Overall study results and limits: Response, reportedly, was best predicted by interferon-beta along with early blood T cell clone dynamics.

Notes on this clone: What it binds is not known.

Generated by immunoSEQ multiplex PCR, the TCRdb table keeps only in-frame clones and is missing some. The sample lists more than 95,000 clones, about 77% occurring once. The CDR3 sequence is 15 residues long. V was cut by 1 base and J by 4 bases, with 12 bases left in between. Germline V gene data show CDR1 as SGHDT and CDR2 as YYEEEE. This specimen consisted of peripheral blood, obtained from a patient treated with radiotherapy plus ipilimumab. V gene TRBV5-6 combines with J gene TRBJ2-1, with a tentative D call TRBD1 (6 bases). The source of this sequence is a human donor with non-small cell lung cancer who had a partial response to radiotherapy plus ipilimumab. CDR3 sequence (DNA): TGTGCCAGCAGCTTGTTCGGGACAAATTACAATGAGCAGTTCTTC. It is translated as CASSLFGTNYNEQFF.